These T cell receptor beta chains were read from a single sample in a study of OX40 agonist ivuxolimab in advanced cancers. TCRdb keeps only in-frame clones here, not all; method: immunoSEQ multiplex PCR. The profile shows 65,000 to 70,000 clones, 80% to 85% of them singletons. Sequenced here: CD4+ or CD8+ T cells sorted from blood, sampled in a trial of the OX40 agonist ivuxolimab. The receptors here all came from an adult with an advanced solid tumor such as melanoma, head and neck, liver or kidney cancer. The CDR3 runs from the conserved cysteine through the conserved F or W. The D gene is left open where the match is weak. Expanded clones are given a class, and other clones once, few, many or no size at all.

D gene: -
J gene: TRBJ2-5
V gene: TRBV2
clone size: -
CDR3 length: 13
CDR3 DNA: TGTGCCAGCAGTGAATCCACTAAAGAGACCCAGTACTTC
CDR3 protein: CASSESTKETQYF

D gene: TRBD1
J gene: TRBJ1-2
V gene: TRBV6-1
clone size: -
CDR3 length: 14
CDR3 DNA: TGTGCCAGCAGTATGAAGCAGGGGGCTGATGGCTACACCTTC
CDR3 protein: CASSMKQGADGYTF

D gene: -
J gene: TRBJ2-5
V gene: TRBV7-2
clone size: -
CDR3 length: 14
CDR3 DNA: TGTGCCAGCAGCCCACAAAAAACATCGGGGACCCAGTACTTC
CDR3 protein: CASSPQKTSGTQYF

D gene: TRBD1
J gene: TRBJ2-7
V gene: TRBV28
clone size: -
CDR3 length: 16
CDR3 DNA: TGTGCCAGCAGTCGATCCGGGACAGGGTCCTATAGCGAGCAGTACTTC
CDR3 protein: CASSRSGTGSYSEQYF

D gene: -
J gene: TRBJ2-5
V gene: TRBV5-4
clone size: -
CDR3 length: 13
CDR3 DNA: TGTGCCAGCAGCTTTTTTCCCCGGGAGACCCAGTACTTC
CDR3 protein: CASSFFPRETQYF

D gene: TRBD1
J gene: TRBJ1-3
V gene: TRBV5-1
clone size: -
CDR3 length: 17
CDR3 DNA: TGCGCCAGCAGCTCCACCGGGACAGGGGGCTCTGGAAACACCATATATTTT
CDR3 protein: CASSSTGTGGSGNTIYF

D gene: -
J gene: TRBJ2-3
V gene: TRBV10-1
clone size: -
CDR3 length: 13
CDR3 DNA: TGCGCCAGCAGTGGCAGGGTGGGAGATACGCAGTATTTT
CDR3 protein: CASSGRVGDTQYF

D gene: TRBD2
J gene: TRBJ2-7
V gene: TRBV5-4
clone size: once
CDR3 length: 15
CDR3 DNA: TGTGCCAGCAGCTTGTCGTCGGGGGGAGGTCGGGAGCAGTACTTC
CDR3 protein: CASSLSSGGGREQYF

D gene: -
J gene: TRBJ2-1
V gene: TRBV18
clone size: -
CDR3 length: 13
CDR3 DNA: TGTGCCAGCTCACCGGAACTCGTCAACGAGCAGTTCTTC
CDR3 protein: CASSPELVNEQFF

D gene: -
J gene: TRBJ1-5
V gene: TRBV19
clone size: -
CDR3 length: 14
CDR3 DNA: TGTGCCAGTAGTATCTGGCAGGGCAATCAGCCCCAGCATTTT
CDR3 protein: CASSIWQGNQPQHF

D gene: -
J gene: TRBJ2-1
V gene: TRBV28
clone size: -
CDR3 length: 12
CDR3 DNA: TGTGCCAGCAGTTTTGGTGAATATGAGCAGTTCTTC
CDR3 protein: CASSFGEYEQFF

D gene: TRBD2
J gene: TRBJ2-2
V gene: TRBV7-2
clone size: -
CDR3 length: 17
CDR3 DNA: TGTGCCAGCAGCACCCTGGGCCGCGGGGGGTTCACCGGGGAGCTGTTTTTT
CDR3 protein: CASSTLGRGGFTGELFF

D gene: -
J gene: TRBJ1-1
V gene: TRBV2
clone size: -
CDR3 length: 13
CDR3 DNA: TGTGCCAGCAGTACAGGGCCGAACACTGAAGCTTTCTTT
CDR3 protein: CASSTGPNTEAFF

D gene: -
J gene: TRBJ1-1
V gene: TRBV6-5
clone size: -
CDR3 length: 13
CDR3 DNA: TGTGCCAGCACGGGCCACATGAACACTGAAGCTTTCTTT
CDR3 protein: CASTGHMNTEAFF

D gene: -
J gene: TRBJ1-1
V gene: TRBV7-9
clone size: -
CDR3 length: 12
CDR3 DNA: TGTGCCAGCAGCTTAGAAGCCGGGGGGGCTTTCTTT
CDR3 protein: CASSLEAGGAFF

D gene: -
J gene: TRBJ2-5
V gene: TRBV5-1
clone size: -
CDR3 length: 14
CDR3 DNA: TGCGCCAGCAGCTCCCCGGGGGTGGGAGAGACCCAGTACTTC
CDR3 protein: CASSSPGVGETQYF

D gene: TRBD2
J gene: TRBJ2-3
V gene: TRBV7-3
clone size: -
CDR3 length: 15
CDR3 DNA: TGTGCCAGCAGCCTTCTAGCGGGGGGGCAAGATACGCAGTATTTT
CDR3 protein: CASSLLAGGQDTQYF

D gene: -
J gene: TRBJ1-1
V gene: TRBV9
clone size: -
CDR3 length: 15
CDR3 DNA: TGTGCCAGCAATCCCTCGGGACATCAGAACACTGAAGCTTTCTTT
CDR3 protein: CASNPSGHQNTEAFF

D gene: -
J gene: TRBJ2-7
V gene: TRBV27
clone size: once
CDR3 length: 17
CDR3 DNA: TGTGCCAGCAGTAGATCCGCGGGGCGGGTCCTATTCTACGAGCAGTACTTC
CDR3 protein: CASSRSAGRVLFYEQYF

D gene: -
J gene: TRBJ1-1
V gene: TRBV11-1
clone size: -
CDR3 length: 13
CDR3 DNA: TGTGCCAGCAGCTTATATCCGAACACTGAAGCTTTCTTT
CDR3 protein: CASSLYPNTEAFF

D gene: -
J gene: TRBJ2-3
V gene: TRBV5-1
clone size: -
CDR3 length: 16
CDR3 DNA: TGCGCCAGCAGCTTGGCCCGGGACATTAGCACAGATACGCAGTATTTT
CDR3 protein: CASSLARDISTDTQYF

D gene: TRBD1
J gene: TRBJ2-5
V gene: TRBV5-1
clone size: -
CDR3 length: 15
CDR3 DNA: TGCGCCAGCAAACAAGGGGGCCTTAACCAAGAGACCCAGTACTTC
CDR3 protein: CASKQGGLNQETQYF

D gene: -
J gene: TRBJ2-5
V gene: TRBV6-1
clone size: -
CDR3 length: 13
CDR3 DNA: TGTGCCAGCAGTGAAGCGGCAGAAGAGACCCAGTACTTC
CDR3 protein: CASSEAAEETQYF

D gene: -
J gene: TRBJ1-2
V gene: TRBV28
clone size: -
CDR3 length: 14
CDR3 DNA: TGTGCCAGCAGTCCATTCGTCGGGCCCTATGGCTACACCTTC
CDR3 protein: CASSPFVGPYGYTF

D gene: TRBD1
J gene: TRBJ1-2
V gene: TRBV2
clone size: few
CDR3 length: 13
CDR3 DNA: TGTGCCAGCAAGGAAGGGACAGGGCATGGCTACACCTTC
CDR3 protein: CASKEGTGHGYTF

D gene: -
J gene: TRBJ2-1
V gene: TRBV6-6
clone size: few
CDR3 length: 13
CDR3 DNA: TGTGCCAGCAGTCGACGAGACTACAATGAGCAGTTCTTC
CDR3 protein: CASSRRDYNEQFF

D gene: -
J gene: TRBJ2-7
V gene: TRBV6-5
clone size: -
CDR3 length: 15
CDR3 DNA: TGTGCCAGCAGGAGGCCCGGGGGCCCCTCCTACGAGCAGTACTTC
CDR3 protein: CASRRPGGPSYEQYF

D gene: -
J gene: TRBJ2-1
V gene: TRBV7-2
clone size: -
CDR3 length: 16
CDR3 DNA: TGTGCCAGCAAGCTTAGTACATCGAGCTCCTACAATGAGCAGTTCTTC
CDR3 protein: CASKLSTSSSYNEQFF

D gene: -
J gene: TRBJ1-1
V gene: TRBV18
clone size: -
CDR3 length: 12
CDR3 DNA: TGTGCTAGTCCGACTCAGGACACTGAAGCTTTCTTT
CDR3 protein: CASPTQDTEAFF

D gene: TRBD1
J gene: TRBJ1-1
V gene: TRBV29-1
clone size: -
CDR3 length: 13
CDR3 DNA: TGCAGCGTCGGACAGGGGGCGGACACTGAAGCTTTCTTT
CDR3 protein: CSVGQGADTEAFF

D gene: -
J gene: TRBJ2-5
V gene: TRBV7-8
clone size: -
CDR3 length: 14
CDR3 DNA: TGTGCCAGCAGCTTAGGGAGAATAGGAGAGACCCAGTACTTC
CDR3 protein: CASSLGRIGETQYF

D gene: -
J gene: TRBJ2-3
V gene: TRBV6-4
clone size: -
CDR3 length: 15
CDR3 DNA: TGTGCCAGCAGTGACGGGGACTTAAGCACAGATACGCAGTATTTT
CDR3 protein: CASSDGDLSTDTQYF

D gene: -
J gene: TRBJ2-7
V gene: TRBV30
clone size: -
CDR3 length: 12
CDR3 DNA: TGTGCCTGGAGTCCGACCTCCTACGAGCAGTACTTC
CDR3 protein: CAWSPTSYEQYF

D gene: -
J gene: TRBJ1-4
V gene: TRBV9
clone size: -
CDR3 length: 15
CDR3 DNA: TGTGCCAGCAGACCGGGCGTCTCAACTAATGAAAAACTGTTTTTT
CDR3 protein: CASRPGVSTNEKLFF

D gene: -
J gene: TRBJ1-1
V gene: TRBV7-3
clone size: -
CDR3 length: 15
CDR3 DNA: TGTGCCAGCAGCTTAACGGCGGAGGGGAACACTGAAGCTTTCTTT
CDR3 protein: CASSLTAEGNTEAFF

D gene: -
J gene: TRBJ2-4
V gene: TRBV2
clone size: -
CDR3 length: 14
CDR3 DNA: TGTGCCAGCAGTAACCCTCTAGCCAAAAACATTCAGTACTTC
CDR3 protein: CASSNPLAKNIQYF

D gene: TRBD2
J gene: TRBJ2-2
V gene: TRBV9
clone size: -
CDR3 length: 16
CDR3 DNA: TGTGCCAGCAGCGCCCCGGGACTAGCGAACACCGGGGAGCTGTTTTTT
CDR3 protein: CASSAPGLANTGELFF

D gene: -
J gene: TRBJ1-2
V gene: TRBV28
clone size: -
CDR3 length: 12
CDR3 DNA: TGTGCCAGCAGTGCAACAGGGAACGGCTACACCTTC
CDR3 protein: CASSATGNGYTF

D gene: TRBD1
J gene: TRBJ1-1
V gene: TRBV5-1
clone size: -
CDR3 length: 15
CDR3 DNA: TGCGCCAGCAGTGGGACAGCATCAATGAACACTGAAGCTTTCTTT
CDR3 protein: CASSGTASMNTEAFF

D gene: -
J gene: TRBJ1-2
V gene: TRBV5-4
clone size: -
CDR3 length: 14
CDR3 DNA: TGTGCCAGCAGCCTCTTGGCGGGGCGGTATGGCTACACCTTC
CDR3 protein: CASSLLAGRYGYTF

D gene: -
J gene: TRBJ1-1
V gene: TRBV7-2
clone size: -
CDR3 length: 14
CDR3 DNA: TGTGCCAGCAGCTTGGTCGACAGGAACACTGAAGCTTTCTTT
CDR3 protein: CASSLVDRNTEAFF

D gene: -
J gene: TRBJ2-2
V gene: TRBV6-4
clone size: -
CDR3 length: 17
CDR3 DNA: TGTGCCAGCAGTGACTCCGTTAATCGCGGGAACACCGGGGAGCTGTTTTTT
CDR3 protein: CASSDSVNRGNTGELFF

D gene: -
J gene: TRBJ2-6
V gene: TRBV25-1
clone size: once
CDR3 length: 17
CDR3 DNA: TGTGCCAGCAGAAATGAGTTAGGACTTTCTGGGGCCAACGTCCTGACTTTC
CDR3 protein: CASRNELGLSGANVLTF

D gene: -
J gene: TRBJ2-1
V gene: TRBV5-4
clone size: -
CDR3 length: 16
CDR3 DNA: TGTGCCAGCAGCTTAGACCCGGGAGTCCATGAGGTGGAGCAGTTCTTC
CDR3 protein: CASSLDPGVHEVEQFF

D gene: TRBD1
J gene: TRBJ2-2
V gene: TRBV19
clone size: -
CDR3 length: 14
CDR3 DNA: TGTGCCAGTAGTGCTGACAGGGACGCCGGGGAGCTGTTTTTT
CDR3 protein: CASSADRDAGELFF

D gene: -
J gene: TRBJ1-1
V gene: TRBV4-3
clone size: -
CDR3 length: 16
CDR3 DNA: TGCGCCAGCAGCCAAGATCCGGCAGGGTGGTCAACTGAAGCTTTCTTT
CDR3 protein: CASSQDPAGWSTEAFF

D gene: -
J gene: TRBJ1-3
V gene: TRBV5-4
clone size: -
CDR3 length: 12
CDR3 DNA: TGTGCCAGCCAGAGCTCTGGAAACACCATATATTTT
CDR3 protein: CASQSSGNTIYF

D gene: TRBD1
J gene: TRBJ2-7
V gene: TRBV5-4
clone size: once
CDR3 length: 15
CDR3 DNA: TGTGCCAGCAGCAGAGGGACAGCTTCTCCGTTCGAGCAGTACTTC
CDR3 protein: CASSRGTASPFEQYF

D gene: TRBD1
J gene: TRBJ1-5
V gene: TRBV28
clone size: -
CDR3 length: 14
CDR3 DNA: TGTGCCAGCAGTTTTCGACAGGGCGGTCAGCCCCAGCATTTT
CDR3 protein: CASSFRQGGQPQHF

D gene: TRBD1
J gene: TRBJ2-2
V gene: TRBV5-4
clone size: -
CDR3 length: 15
CDR3 DNA: TGTGCCAGCAGCCCAGGAAACAGGGGAACCGGGGAGCTGTTTTTT
CDR3 protein: CASSPGNRGTGELFF

D gene: -
J gene: TRBJ1-2
V gene: TRBV27
clone size: -
CDR3 length: 13
CDR3 DNA: TGTGCCAGCAGATTCGGGCCTCACTATGGCTACACCTTC
CDR3 protein: CASRFGPHYGYTF